Listed below are T cell receptor beta chains from one sample, sequenced in a study of T cell repertoires in cytomegalovirus infection. TCRdb reanalysed the reads using MiXCR and keeps one entry per CDR3 protein. The profile covers 250,000 to 300,000 distinct CDR3 sequences, with more than 20% appearing a single time and approximately 13% taken by the ten largest. Sequencing was carried out using PBMCs. These receptors originate from a human donor in good health (CMV status not recorded). Some clones in this sample may be carry-over from other donors' samples. CDR3s include the opening cysteine and the closing phenylalanine or tryptophan. D genes are given only for firm matches. Rows give clone size only sometimes, using once, few, many, or a class for an expanded clone.

j_gene | v_gene | d_gene | abundance | CDR3nt | CDR3aa
TRBJ1-1 | TRBV18 | . | . | TGTGCCAGCTCACCAAACAGGGCCACCTCTTCGAACACTGAAGCTTTCTTT | CASSPNRATSSNTEAFF
TRBJ1-2 | TRBV28 | . | few | TGTGCCAGCAGTTTACAGGACTTGGGCTACACCTTC | CASSLQDLGYTF
TRBJ2-7 | TRBV7-2 | . | many | TGTGCCAGCAGCGTAGTCAACTACGAGCAGTACTTC | CASSVVNYEQYF
TRBJ2-7 | TRBV7-2 | . | few | TGTGCCAGCAGCCCAGGGGACACCTCCTACGAGCAGTACTTC | CASSPGDTSYEQYF
TRBJ2-2 | TRBV7-2 | . | . | TGTGCCAGCAGCTTAGAGGGACCAATCGGGGAGCTGTTTTTT | CASSLEGPIGELFF
TRBJ2-1 | TRBV19 | TRBD2 | . | TGTGCCAGTAGTATCAGGACTAGCGGCCGAATTCAGTTCTTC | CASSIRTSGRIQFF
TRBJ2-7 | TRBV7-6 | TRBD1 | . | TGTGCCAGCAGCTTTTCACACCGGGACAGGGCTGACTACGAGCAGTACTTC | CASSFSHRDRADYEQYF
TRBJ2-1 | TRBV7-9 | TRBD1 | many | TGTGCCAGCAGCTTTGGACAGGCCTCCTACAATGAGCAGTTCTTC | CASSFGQASYNEQFF
TRBJ2-7 | TRBV7-8 | . | many | TGTGCCAGCAGCTATACACAGAACTACGAGCAGTACTTC | CASSYTQNYEQYF
TRBJ2-3 | TRBV6-2/TRBV6-3 | . | few | TGTGCCAGCAGTTACTCATTCTACGAGGGAGATACGCAGTATTTT | CASSYSFYEGDTQYF
TRBJ2-5 | TRBV20-1 | . | few | TGCAGTGCTAGAGATCCCCTGAGTGGGAGGGAGACCCAGTACTTC | CSARDPLSGRETQYF
TRBJ2-7 | TRBV6-1 | TRBD1 | many | TGTGCCAGCAGTGTTAACAGGGGCTACGAGCAGTACTTC | CASSVNRGYEQYF
TRBJ2-1 | TRBV7-2 | . | many | TGTGCCAGCAGCTTACACAGCTACAATGAGCAGTTCTTC | CASSLHSYNEQFF
TRBJ1-5 | TRBV6-5 | . | . | TGTGCCAGCAGCTACGGACTAGGTGGTCAGCCCCAGCATTTT | CASSYGLGGQPQHF
TRBJ1-6 | TRBV2 | . | . | TGTGCCAGCAGTGAGGGAAGATATAATTCACCCCTCCACTTT | CASSEGRYNSPLHF
TRBJ2-7 | TRBV5-6 | TRBD2 | . | TGTGCCAGCAGCATCACTAGCGGGAGGGCGTACTACGAGCAGTACTTC | CASSITSGRAYYEQYF
TRBJ2-1 | TRBV29-1 | TRBD2 | few | TGCAGCTCTGGACTAGCGGGAGGGCCCAATGAGCAGTTCTTC | CSSGLAGGPNEQFF
TRBJ2-3 | TRBV2 | TRBD1 | . | TGTGCCACTGGACAGGTCGGGACAGATACGCAGTATTTT | CATGQVGTDTQYF
TRBJ1-4 | TRBV11-2 | . | few | TGTGCCAGCAGCTTCCGTGGGGTTTTTGCCGCAACTAATGAAAAACTGTTTTTT | CASSFRGVFAATNEKLFF
TRBJ1-1 | TRBV6-2/TRBV6-3 | TRBD1 | . | TGTGCCAGCAGTTACACGAGAGGGGGCCCTAACACTGAAGCTTTCTTT | CASSYTRGGPNTEAFF
TRBJ1-2 | TRBV28 | TRBD1 | . | TGTGCCAGCAGTCTCATGACAGGGGGATTTGGGGGCTACACCTTC | CASSLMTGGFGGYTF
TRBJ2-1 | TRBV7-2 | . | few | TGTGCCAGCAGCCCCCGATACCAGGGCAGGGGGCAAATAGCGGGCTACAATGAGCAGTTCTTC | CASSPRYQGRGQIAGYNEQFF
TRBJ1-2 | TRBV20-1 | . | . | TGCAGTGCTAGGGGCGTCGGGGGGGACGATGGCTACACCTTC | CSARGVGGDDGYTF
TRBJ2-1 | TRBV19 | . | few | TGTGCCAGTAGTGAAGGGGGGACATTTGAGCAGTTCTTC | CASSEGGTFEQFF
TRBJ2-5 | TRBV7-2 | TRBD2 | . | TGTGCCAGCAGCTTGGTAGCGGGAGGAGGCGGAGAGACCCAGTACTTC | CASSLVAGGGGETQYF
TRBJ2-1 | TRBV5-5 | . | once | TGTGCCAGCAGCTTTGAGGGGTACTCCTACAATGAGCAGTTCTTC | CASSFEGYSYNEQFF
TRBJ2-5 | TRBV7-2 | TRBD2 | many | TGTGCCAGCAGCGTGCGAGCTAGCGGGGGATCTAAAGAGACCCAGTACTTC | CASSVRASGGSKETQYF
TRBJ1-1 | TRBV4-3 | . | . | TGCGCCAGCAGCCAAGATCTATGGGACACTGAAGCTTTCTTT | CASSQDLWDTEAFF
TRBJ1-2 | TRBV6-2/TRBV6-3 | . | . | TGTGCCAGCAGTCCCCGGGCGACTAACTATGGCTACACCTTC | CASSPRATNYGYTF
TRBJ2-3 | TRBV7-2 | . | few | TGTGCCAGCAGCTTTGACAGGCCCCACCGCACAGATACGCAGTATTTT | CASSFDRPHRTDTQYF
TRBJ1-1 | TRBV30 | . | . | TGTGCCTGGAGAGGTAGGCGGACGTCTGAAGCTTTCTTT | CAWRGRRTSEAFF
TRBJ2-3 | TRBV7-2 | TRBD2 | many | TGTGCCAGCAGCTCAAGGACTAGAGGGACAGATACGCAGTATTTT | CASSSRTRGTDTQYF
TRBJ2-3 | TRBV2 | . | . | TGTGCCAGCAGAAGGGAACAGTTGGATACGCAGTATTTT | CASRREQLDTQYF
TRBJ2-2 | TRBV4-1 | . | . | TGCGCCAGCAGCCAGGGTAAGGGGAACACCGGGGAGCTGTTTTTT | CASSQGKGNTGELFF
TRBJ1-2 | TRBV5-1 | TRBD1 | few | TGCGCCAGCAGCGAAGACAGGGATGGCTACACCTTC | CASSEDRDGYTF
TRBJ2-1 | TRBV19 | . | . | TGTGCCAGTAGTCGAGCGGTATACAATGAGCAGTTCTTC | CASSRAVYNEQFF
TRBJ2-7 | TRBV25-1 | . | . | TGTGCCAGCAGTGAGCCCGGGCGGAGAGACTACGAGCAGTACTTC | CASSEPGRRDYEQYF
TRBJ2-3 | TRBV29-1 | TRBD1 | . | TGCAGCGTCGGGACAGGGCGTCAACTTGCTACGCAGTATTTT | CSVGTGRQLATQYF
TRBJ2-3 | TRBV7-2 | TRBD2 | many | TGTGCCAGCAGCTCCTATGGAGGACTAGCGGCTGGTTTAGATACGCAGTATTTT | CASSSYGGLAAGLDTQYF
TRBJ2-7 | TRBV28 | TRBD1 | . | TGTGCCAGCAGTTTCGGGACAGGGGGCCTTTACGAGCAGTACTTC | CASSFGTGGLYEQYF
TRBJ1-1 | TRBV7-3 | TRBD1 | . | TGTGCCAGCAGCACCCAGGGGGACACTGAAGCTTTCTTT | CASSTQGDTEAFF
TRBJ2-7 | TRBV20-1 | TRBD2 | . | TGCAGTGCCGCAACCGGGACTAGCGGGACCGACGAGCAGTACTTC | CSAATGTSGTDEQYF
TRBJ1-2 | TRBV27 | . | few | TGTGCCAGCAGGGGTGGGACATTTCTCTATGGCTACACCTTC | CASRGGTFLYGYTF
TRBJ2-1 | TRBV7-8 | . | . | TGTGCCAGCACCCAGGACTCTCCACGCAATGAGCAGTTCTTC | CASTQDSPRNEQFF
TRBJ2-5 | TRBV28 | . | . | TGTGCCAGCAGTTTATCTGCGCAAGAGACCCAGTACTTC | CASSLSAQETQYF
TRBJ1-2 | TRBV27 | . | many | TGTGCCAGCAGCCGGGAAAGGGGATTCTATGGCTACACCTTC | CASSRERGFYGYTF
TRBJ2-5 | TRBV11-2 | TRBD1 | few | TGTGCCAGCAGCCCTAGACAGGGGGCGGGGGAGACCCAGTACTTC | CASSPRQGAGETQYF
TRBJ2-3 | TRBV14 | TRBD1 | . | TGTGCCAGCAGCTGGGACAGGGGATCAGATACGCAGTATTTT | CASSWDRGSDTQYF
TRBJ2-3 | TRBV11-2 | TRBD2 | . | TGTGCCAGCAGTACACTAGCGGGGGATCGCACAGATACGCAGTATTTT | CASSTLAGDRTDTQYF
TRBJ2-3 | TRBV11-2 | TRBD2 | . | TGTGCCAGCAGCCCCATCGGACTAGCGGCCGCAGATACGCAGTATTTT | CASSPIGLAAADTQYF